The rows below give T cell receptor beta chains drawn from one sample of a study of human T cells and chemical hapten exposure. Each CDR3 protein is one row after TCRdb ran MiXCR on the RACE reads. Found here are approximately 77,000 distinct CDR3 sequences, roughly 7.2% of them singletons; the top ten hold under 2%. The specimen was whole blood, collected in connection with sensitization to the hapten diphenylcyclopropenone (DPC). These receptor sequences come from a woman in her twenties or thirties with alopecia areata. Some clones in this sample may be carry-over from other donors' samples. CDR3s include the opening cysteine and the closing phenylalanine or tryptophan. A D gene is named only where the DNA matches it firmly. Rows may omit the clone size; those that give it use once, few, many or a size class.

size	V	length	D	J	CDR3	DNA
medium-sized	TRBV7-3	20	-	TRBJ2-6	CASSLNMGLDLSSGANVLTF	TGTGCCAGCAGCTTAAATATGGGTCTCGATTTAAGCTCTGGGGCCAACGTCCTGACTTTC
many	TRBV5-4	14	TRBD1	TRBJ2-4	CASSTTGTENIQYF	TGTGCCAGCAGCACCACCGGGACAGAAAACATTCAGTACTTC
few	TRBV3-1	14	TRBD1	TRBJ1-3	CASSRQGMGNTIYF	TGTGCCAGCAGCCGACAGGGGATGGGAAACACCATATATTTT
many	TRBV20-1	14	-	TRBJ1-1	CSAKTGGRMTEAFF	TGCAGTGCTAAGACGGGGGGGCGGATGACTGAAGCTTTCTTT
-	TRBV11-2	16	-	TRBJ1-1	CASSRLSTGMNTEAFF	TGTGCCAGCAGCAGACTTTCGACAGGAATGAACACTGAAGCTTTCTTT
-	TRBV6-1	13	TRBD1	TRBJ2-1	CASKGSRGNEQFF	TGTGCCAGCAAGGGGAGCAGGGGGAATGAGCAGTTCTTC
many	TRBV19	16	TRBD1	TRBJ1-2	CASRKKDRGANYGYTF	TGTGCCAGTAGAAAAAAAGACAGGGGAGCTAACTATGGCTACACCTTC
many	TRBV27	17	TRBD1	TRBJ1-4	CASSLQGQGSPNEKLFF	TGTGCCAGCAGTTTACAGGGACAGGGATCCCCTAATGAAAAACTGTTTTTT
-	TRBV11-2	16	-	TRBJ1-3	CVSSSLTGFSGNTIYF	TGTGTCAGCAGCTCCCTGACAGGATTCTCTGGAAACACCATATATTTT
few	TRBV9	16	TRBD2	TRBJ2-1	CASSVVIAGGHNEQFF	TGTGCCAGCAGCGTAGTAATAGCGGGGGGGCACAATGAGCAGTTCTTC
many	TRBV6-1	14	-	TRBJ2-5	CASSEPTGGETQYF	TGTGCCAGCAGTGAACCTACGGGGGGCGAGACCCAGTACTTC
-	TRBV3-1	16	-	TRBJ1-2	CASSQTEHQLSYGYTF	TGTGCCAGCAGCCAGACTGAACACCAATTAAGCTATGGCTACACCTTC
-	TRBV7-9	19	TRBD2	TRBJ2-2	CARQQLILFAGENTGELFF	TGTGCCAGACAGCAGCTTATCTTGTTTGCGGGGGAGAACACCGGGGAGCTGTTTTTT
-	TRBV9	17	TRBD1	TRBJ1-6	CASSVTGGPSYNSPLHF	TGTGCCAGCAGCGTGACAGGGGGTCCCTCCTATAATTCACCCCTCCACTTT
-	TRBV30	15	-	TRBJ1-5	CAGGRGGILNQPQHF	TGTGCCGGGGGCAGGGGCGGGATATTGAATCAGCCCCAGCATTTT
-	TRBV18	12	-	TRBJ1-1	CASSPSGAEAFF	TGTGCCAGCTCACCTTCCGGAGCTGAAGCTTTCTTT
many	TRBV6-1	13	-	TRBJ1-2	CASSEARPEGYTF	TGTGCCAGCAGTGAGGCCAGGCCGGAAGGCTACACCTTC
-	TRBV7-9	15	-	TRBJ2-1	CASSFLGTGWNEQFF	TGTGCCAGCAGCTTTCTGGGGACCGGTTGGAATGAGCAGTTCTTC
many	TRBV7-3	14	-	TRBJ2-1	CASSQRATPNEQFF	TGTGCCAGCAGCCAGAGGGCCACCCCTAATGAGCAGTTCTTC
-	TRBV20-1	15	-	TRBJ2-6	CSAKEGSSGANVLTF	TGCAGTGCAAAAGAGGGGTCCTCTGGGGCCAACGTCCTGACTTTC
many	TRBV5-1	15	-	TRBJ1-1	CASSLAATVNTEAFF	TGCGCCAGCAGCTTGGCTGCGACAGTGAACACTGAAGCTTTCTTT
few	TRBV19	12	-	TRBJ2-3	CASSTAEPTQYF	TGTGCCAGTAGTACCGCGGAACCTACGCAGTATTTT
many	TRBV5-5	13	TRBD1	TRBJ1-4	CASTDREREKLFF	TGTGCCAGTACCGACAGGGAAAGGGAAAAACTGTTTTTT
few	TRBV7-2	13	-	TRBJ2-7	CASSLGVIYEQYF	TGTGCCAGCAGCTTAGGGGTGATCTACGAGCAGTACTTC
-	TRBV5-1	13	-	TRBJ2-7	CASSPGGYNEQYF	TGCGCCAGCAGCCCCGGAGGGTACAACGAGCAGTACTTC
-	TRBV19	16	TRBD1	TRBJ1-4	CASIDGQGGANEKLFF	TGTGCCAGTATTGACGGACAGGGTGGTGCTAATGAAAAACTGTTTTTT
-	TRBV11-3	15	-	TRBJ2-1	CASSLARSSYNEQFF	TGTGCCAGCAGCTTAGCTCGGAGCTCCTACAATGAGCAGTTCTTC
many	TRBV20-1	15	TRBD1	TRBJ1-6	CSAEPGGSYNSPLHF	TGCAGTGCTGAGCCAGGGGGTTCCTATAATTCACCCCTCCACTTT
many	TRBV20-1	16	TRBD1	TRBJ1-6	CSARDAGDSHNSPLHF	TGCAGTGCTAGAGATGCCGGGGACAGCCATAATTCACCCCTCCACTTT
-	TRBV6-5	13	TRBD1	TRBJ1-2	CASSRDRNYGYTF	TGTGCCAGCAGCCGGGACAGGAACTATGGCTACACCTTC
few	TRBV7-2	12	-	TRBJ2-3	CASSATTETQYF	TGTGCCAGCAGCGCCACTACAGAGACGCAGTATTTT
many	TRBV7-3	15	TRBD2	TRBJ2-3	CASSRGGARTDTQYF	TGTGCCAGCAGCCGCGGGGGGGCAAGGACAGATACGCAGTATTTT
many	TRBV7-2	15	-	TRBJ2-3	CASSLGTPRTDTQYF	TGTGCCAGCAGCTTGGGTACCCCCCGCACAGATACGCAGTATTTT